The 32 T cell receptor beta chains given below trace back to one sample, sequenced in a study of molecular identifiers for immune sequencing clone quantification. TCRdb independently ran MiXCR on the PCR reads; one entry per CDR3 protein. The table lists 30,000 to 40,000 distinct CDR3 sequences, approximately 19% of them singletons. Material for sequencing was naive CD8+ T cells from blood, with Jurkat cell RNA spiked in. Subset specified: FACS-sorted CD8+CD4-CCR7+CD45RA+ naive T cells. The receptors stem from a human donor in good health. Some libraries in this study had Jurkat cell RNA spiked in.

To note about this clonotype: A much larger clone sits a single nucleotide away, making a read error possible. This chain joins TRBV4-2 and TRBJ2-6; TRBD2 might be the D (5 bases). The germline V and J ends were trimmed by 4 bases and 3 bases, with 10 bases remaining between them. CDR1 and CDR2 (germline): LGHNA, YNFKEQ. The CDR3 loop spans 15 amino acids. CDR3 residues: CASSRDGGGANVLTF. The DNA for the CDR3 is TGTGCCAGCAGCCGAGACGGAGGTGGGGCCAACGTCCTGACTTTC.

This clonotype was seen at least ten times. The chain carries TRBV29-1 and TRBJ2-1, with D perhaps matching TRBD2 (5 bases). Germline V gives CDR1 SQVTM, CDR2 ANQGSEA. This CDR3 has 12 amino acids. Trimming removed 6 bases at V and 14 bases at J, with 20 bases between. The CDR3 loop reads CSVRAPGTFKFF. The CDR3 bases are TGCAGCGTACGGGCCCCGGGAACCTTCAAGTTCTTC.

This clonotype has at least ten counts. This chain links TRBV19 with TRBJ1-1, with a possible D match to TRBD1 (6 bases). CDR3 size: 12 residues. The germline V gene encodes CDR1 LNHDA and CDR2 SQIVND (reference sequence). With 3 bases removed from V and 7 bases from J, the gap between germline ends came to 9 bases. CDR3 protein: CASSIGGLEAFF. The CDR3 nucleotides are TGTGCCAGTAGTATCGGGGGGCTTGAAGCTTTCTTT.

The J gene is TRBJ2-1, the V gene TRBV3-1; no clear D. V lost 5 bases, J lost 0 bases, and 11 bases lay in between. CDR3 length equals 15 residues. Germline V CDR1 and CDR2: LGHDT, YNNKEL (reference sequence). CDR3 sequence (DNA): TGTGCCAGCAGCTTTTTAGAGACCTCCTACAATGAGCAGTTCTTC. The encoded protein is CASSFLETSYNEQFF.

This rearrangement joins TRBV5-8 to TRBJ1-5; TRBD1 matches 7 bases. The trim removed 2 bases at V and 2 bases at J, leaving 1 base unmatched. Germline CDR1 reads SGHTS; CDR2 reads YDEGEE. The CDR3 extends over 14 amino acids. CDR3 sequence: CASSFGTGNQPQHF. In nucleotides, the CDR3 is TGTGCCAGCAGCTTCGGGACAGGCAATCAGCCCCAGCATTTT.

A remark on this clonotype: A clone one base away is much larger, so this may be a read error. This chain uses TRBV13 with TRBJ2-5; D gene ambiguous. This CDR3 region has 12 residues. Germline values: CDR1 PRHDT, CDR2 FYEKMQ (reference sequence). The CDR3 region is CASSRVQETRYF. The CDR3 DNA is TGTGCCAGCAGTAGGGTCCAAGAGACCCGGTACTTC.

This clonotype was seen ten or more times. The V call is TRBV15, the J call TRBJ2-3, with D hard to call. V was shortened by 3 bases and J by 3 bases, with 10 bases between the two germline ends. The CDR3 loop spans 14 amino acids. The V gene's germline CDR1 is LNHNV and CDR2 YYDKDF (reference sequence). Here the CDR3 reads CATSSGHTTDTQYF. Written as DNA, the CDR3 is TGTGCCACCAGCAGTGGGCATACAACAGATACGCAGTATTTT.

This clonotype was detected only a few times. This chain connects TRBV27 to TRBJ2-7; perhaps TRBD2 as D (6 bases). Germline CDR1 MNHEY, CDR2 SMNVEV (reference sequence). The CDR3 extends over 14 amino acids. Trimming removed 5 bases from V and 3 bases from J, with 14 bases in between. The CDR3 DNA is TGTGCCAGCAGTCCGAGGGGACTCCTCTACGAGCAGTACTTC. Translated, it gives CASSPRGLLYEQYF.

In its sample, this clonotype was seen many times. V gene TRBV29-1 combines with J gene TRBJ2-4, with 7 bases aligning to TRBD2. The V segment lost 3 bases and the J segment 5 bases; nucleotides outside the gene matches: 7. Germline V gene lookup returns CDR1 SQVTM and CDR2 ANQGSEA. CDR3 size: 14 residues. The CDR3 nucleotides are TGCAGCGTTGACGGCGGGAGAGGGGAAAACATTCAGTACTTC. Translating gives CSVDGGRGENIQYF.

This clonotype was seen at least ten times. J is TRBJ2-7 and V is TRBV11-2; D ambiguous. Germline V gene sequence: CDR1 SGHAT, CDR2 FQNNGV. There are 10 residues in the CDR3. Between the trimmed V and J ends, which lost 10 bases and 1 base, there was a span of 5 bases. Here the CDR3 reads CATGSYEQYF. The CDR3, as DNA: TGTGCCACCGGATCCTACGAGCAGTACTTC.

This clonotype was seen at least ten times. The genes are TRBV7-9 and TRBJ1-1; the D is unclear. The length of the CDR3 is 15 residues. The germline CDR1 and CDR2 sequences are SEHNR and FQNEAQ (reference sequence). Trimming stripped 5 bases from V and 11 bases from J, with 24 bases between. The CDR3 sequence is CASSPTYSVEVVAFF. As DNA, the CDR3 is TGTGCCAGCAGCCCTACCTACTCCGTCGAAGTGGTGGCTTTCTTT.

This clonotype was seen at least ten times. CDR3 bases: TGCAGTGCCACGGGACTGGAAAACCAGCAGCAGTTCTTC. Its protein is CSATGLENQQQFF. The chain recombines TRBV20-1 with TRBJ2-1, with D perhaps TRBD2 (6 bases). The germline gives CDR1 DFQATT, CDR2 SNEGSKA (reference sequence). Between the trimmed V and J ends, which lost 6 bases and 11 bases, there was a span of 20 bases. The CDR3 has 13 amino acids.

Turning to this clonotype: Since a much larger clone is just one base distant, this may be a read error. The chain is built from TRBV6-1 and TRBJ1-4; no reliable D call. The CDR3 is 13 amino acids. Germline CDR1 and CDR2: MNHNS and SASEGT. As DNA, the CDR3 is TGTGTCAGCAGAGGAATCGAGAATGAAAAACTGTTTTTT. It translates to CVSRGIENEKLFF.

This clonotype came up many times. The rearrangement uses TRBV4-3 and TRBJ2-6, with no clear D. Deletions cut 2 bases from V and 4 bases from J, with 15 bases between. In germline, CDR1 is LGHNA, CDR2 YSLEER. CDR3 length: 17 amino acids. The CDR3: CASSQRLWASGANVLTF. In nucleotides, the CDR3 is TGCGCCAGCAGCCAACGGCTATGGGCCTCCGGGGCCAACGTCCTGACTTTC.

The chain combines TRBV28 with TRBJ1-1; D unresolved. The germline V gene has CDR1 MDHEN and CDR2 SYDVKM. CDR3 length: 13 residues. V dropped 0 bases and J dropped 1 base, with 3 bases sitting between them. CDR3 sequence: CASSLWENTEAFF. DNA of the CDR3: TGTGCCAGCAGTTTATGGGAGAACACTGAAGCTTTCTTT. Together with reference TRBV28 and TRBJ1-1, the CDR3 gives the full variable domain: DVKVTQSSRYLVKRTGEKVFLECVQDMDHENMFWYRQDPGLGLRLIYFSYDVKMKEKGDIPEGYSVSREKKERFSLILESASTNQTSMYLCASSLWENTEAFFGQGTRLTVV.

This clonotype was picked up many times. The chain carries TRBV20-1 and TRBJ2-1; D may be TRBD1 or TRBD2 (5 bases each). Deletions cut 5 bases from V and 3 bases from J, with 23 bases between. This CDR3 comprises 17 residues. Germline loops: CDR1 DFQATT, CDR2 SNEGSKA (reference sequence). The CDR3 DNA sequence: TGCAGTGCTTCCACCACGAGACACGGGGCCGGCTACAATGAGCAGTTCTTC. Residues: CSASTTRHGAGYNEQFF.

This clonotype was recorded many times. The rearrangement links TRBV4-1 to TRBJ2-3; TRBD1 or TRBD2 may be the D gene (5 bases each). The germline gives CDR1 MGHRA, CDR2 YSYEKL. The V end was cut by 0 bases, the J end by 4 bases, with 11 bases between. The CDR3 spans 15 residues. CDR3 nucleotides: TGCGCCAGCAGCCAAGAGACGAGGGACCCAGATACGCAGTATTTT. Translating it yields CASSQETRDPDTQYF.

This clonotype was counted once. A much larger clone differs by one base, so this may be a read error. CDR3 protein: CASSSPSIYSNRPQHF. DNA for the CDR3: TGTGCCAGCAGTTCCCCCTCAATTTATAGCAATCGGCCCCAGCATTTT. This chain links TRBV6-2 or TRBV6-3 with TRBJ1-5; no clear D gene. CDR1 is MNHEY and CDR2 is SVGEGT in the germline V gene. This CDR3 is 16 amino acids long.

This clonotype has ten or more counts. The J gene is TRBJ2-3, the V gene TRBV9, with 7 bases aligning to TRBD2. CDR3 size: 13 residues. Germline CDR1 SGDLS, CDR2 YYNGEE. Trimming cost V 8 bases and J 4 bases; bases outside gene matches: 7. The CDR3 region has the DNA TGTGCCAGTGGACTAGGTTCTGCAGATACGCAGTATTTT. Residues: CASGLGSADTQYF.

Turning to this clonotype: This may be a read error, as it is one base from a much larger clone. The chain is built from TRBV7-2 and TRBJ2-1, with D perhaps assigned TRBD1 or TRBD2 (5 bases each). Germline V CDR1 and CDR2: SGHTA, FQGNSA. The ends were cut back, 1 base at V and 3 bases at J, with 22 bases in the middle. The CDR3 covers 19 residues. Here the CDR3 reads CASSLDYPGHESFYNEQFF. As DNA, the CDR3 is TGTGCCAGCAGCTTAGACTATCCGGGGCACGAAAGCTTCTACAATGAGCAGTTCTTC.

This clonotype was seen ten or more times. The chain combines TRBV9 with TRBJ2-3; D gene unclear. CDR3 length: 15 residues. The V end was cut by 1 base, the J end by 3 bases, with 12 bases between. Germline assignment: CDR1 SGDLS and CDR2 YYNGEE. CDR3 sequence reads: CASSVFGADTDTQYF. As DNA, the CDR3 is TGTGCCAGCAGCGTATTCGGCGCGGATACAGATACGCAGTATTTT.

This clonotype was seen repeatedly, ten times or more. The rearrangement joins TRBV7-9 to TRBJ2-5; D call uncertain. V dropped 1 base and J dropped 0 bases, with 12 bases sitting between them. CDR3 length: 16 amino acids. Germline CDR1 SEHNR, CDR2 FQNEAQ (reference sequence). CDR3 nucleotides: TGTGCCAGCAGCTTAGTACAGAACCTAGACCAAGAGACCCAGTACTTC. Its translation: CASSLVQNLDQETQYF.

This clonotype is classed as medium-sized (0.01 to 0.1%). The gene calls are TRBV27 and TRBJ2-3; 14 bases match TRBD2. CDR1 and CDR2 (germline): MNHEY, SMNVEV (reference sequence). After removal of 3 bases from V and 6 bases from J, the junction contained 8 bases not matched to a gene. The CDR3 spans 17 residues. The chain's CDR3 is CASSLEGLAGEYDTQYF. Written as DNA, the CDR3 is TGTGCCAGCAGTTTGGAGGGACTAGCGGGAGAGTACGATACGCAGTATTTT.

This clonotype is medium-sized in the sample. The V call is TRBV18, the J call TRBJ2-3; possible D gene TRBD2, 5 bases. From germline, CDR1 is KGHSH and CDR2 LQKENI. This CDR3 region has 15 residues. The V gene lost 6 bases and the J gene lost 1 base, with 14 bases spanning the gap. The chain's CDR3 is CASSTEEVRTDTQYF. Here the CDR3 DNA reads TGTGCCAGCTCTACCGAGGAGGTCCGCACAGATACGCAGTATTTT.

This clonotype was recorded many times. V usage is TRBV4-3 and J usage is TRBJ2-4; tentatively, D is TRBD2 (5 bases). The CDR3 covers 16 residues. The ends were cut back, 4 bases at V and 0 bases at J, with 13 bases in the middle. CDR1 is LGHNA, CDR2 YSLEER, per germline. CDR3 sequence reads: CASSRGLEPAKNIQYF. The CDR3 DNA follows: TGCGCCAGCAGCCGCGGACTGGAGCCAGCCAAAAACATTCAGTACTTC.

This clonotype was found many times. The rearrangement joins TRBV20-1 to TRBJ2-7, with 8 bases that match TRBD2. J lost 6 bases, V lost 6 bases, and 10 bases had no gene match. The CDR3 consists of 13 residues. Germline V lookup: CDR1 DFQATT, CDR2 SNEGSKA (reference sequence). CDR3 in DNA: TGCAGTGCCGGCCCAAGCGGGAGCCCCGAGCAGTACTTC. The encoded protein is CSAGPSGSPEQYF.

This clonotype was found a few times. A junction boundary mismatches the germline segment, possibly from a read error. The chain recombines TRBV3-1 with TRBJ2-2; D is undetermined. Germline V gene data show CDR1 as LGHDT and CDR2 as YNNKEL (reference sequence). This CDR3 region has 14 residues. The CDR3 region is CAGSPETNTGELFF. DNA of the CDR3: TGTGCCGGCAGCCCAGAGACTAACACCGGGGAGCTGTTTTTT.

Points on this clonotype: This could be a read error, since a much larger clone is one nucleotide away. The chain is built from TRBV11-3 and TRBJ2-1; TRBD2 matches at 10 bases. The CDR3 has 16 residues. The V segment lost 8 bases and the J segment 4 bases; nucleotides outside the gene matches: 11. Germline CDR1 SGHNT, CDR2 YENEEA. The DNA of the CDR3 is TGTGCCAGCGGCACTTCCGGACTAGCGGCGTACAATGAGCAGTTCTTC. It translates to CASGTSGLAAYNEQFF.

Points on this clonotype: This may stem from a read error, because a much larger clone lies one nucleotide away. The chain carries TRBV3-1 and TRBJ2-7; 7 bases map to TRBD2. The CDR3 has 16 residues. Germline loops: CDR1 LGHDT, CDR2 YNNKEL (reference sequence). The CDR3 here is CASGQELASGTYEQYF. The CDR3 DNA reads TGTGCCAGCGGCCAAGAACTGGCTAGCGGTACCTACGAGCAGTACTTC.

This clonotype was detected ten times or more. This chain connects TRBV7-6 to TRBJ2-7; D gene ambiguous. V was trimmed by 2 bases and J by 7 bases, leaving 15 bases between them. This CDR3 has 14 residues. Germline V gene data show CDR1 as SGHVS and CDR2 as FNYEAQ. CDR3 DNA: TGTGCCAGCAGCTTATCGGCAGGAACGAGGGAGCAGTACTTC. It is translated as CASSLSAGTREQYF.

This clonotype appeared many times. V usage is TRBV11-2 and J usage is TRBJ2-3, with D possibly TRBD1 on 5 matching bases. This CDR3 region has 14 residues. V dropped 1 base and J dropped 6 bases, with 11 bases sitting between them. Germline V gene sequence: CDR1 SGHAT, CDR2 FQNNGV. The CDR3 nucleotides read TGTGCCAGCAGCTTAGTGGACACCAGGGATACGCAGTATTTT. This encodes CASSLVDTRDTQYF.

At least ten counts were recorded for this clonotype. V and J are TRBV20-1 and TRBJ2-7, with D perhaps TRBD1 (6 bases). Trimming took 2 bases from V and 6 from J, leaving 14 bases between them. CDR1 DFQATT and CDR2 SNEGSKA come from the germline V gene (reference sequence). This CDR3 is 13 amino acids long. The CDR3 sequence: CSARPRDIIEQYF. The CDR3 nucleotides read TGCAGTGCTAGACCACGGGACATCATCGAGCAGTACTTC.